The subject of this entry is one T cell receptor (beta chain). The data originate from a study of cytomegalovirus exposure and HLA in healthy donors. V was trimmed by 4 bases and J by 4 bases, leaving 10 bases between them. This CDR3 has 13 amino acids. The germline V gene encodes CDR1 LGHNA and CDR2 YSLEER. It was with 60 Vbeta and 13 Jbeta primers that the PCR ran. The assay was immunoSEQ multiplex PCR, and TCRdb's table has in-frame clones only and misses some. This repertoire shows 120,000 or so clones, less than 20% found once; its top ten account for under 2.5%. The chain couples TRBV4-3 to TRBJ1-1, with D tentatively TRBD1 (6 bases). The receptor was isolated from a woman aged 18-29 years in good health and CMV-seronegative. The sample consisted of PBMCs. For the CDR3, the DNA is TGCGCCAGCAGCCTCAACAGGGCCACTGAAGCTTTCTTT. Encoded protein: CASSLNRATEAFF.